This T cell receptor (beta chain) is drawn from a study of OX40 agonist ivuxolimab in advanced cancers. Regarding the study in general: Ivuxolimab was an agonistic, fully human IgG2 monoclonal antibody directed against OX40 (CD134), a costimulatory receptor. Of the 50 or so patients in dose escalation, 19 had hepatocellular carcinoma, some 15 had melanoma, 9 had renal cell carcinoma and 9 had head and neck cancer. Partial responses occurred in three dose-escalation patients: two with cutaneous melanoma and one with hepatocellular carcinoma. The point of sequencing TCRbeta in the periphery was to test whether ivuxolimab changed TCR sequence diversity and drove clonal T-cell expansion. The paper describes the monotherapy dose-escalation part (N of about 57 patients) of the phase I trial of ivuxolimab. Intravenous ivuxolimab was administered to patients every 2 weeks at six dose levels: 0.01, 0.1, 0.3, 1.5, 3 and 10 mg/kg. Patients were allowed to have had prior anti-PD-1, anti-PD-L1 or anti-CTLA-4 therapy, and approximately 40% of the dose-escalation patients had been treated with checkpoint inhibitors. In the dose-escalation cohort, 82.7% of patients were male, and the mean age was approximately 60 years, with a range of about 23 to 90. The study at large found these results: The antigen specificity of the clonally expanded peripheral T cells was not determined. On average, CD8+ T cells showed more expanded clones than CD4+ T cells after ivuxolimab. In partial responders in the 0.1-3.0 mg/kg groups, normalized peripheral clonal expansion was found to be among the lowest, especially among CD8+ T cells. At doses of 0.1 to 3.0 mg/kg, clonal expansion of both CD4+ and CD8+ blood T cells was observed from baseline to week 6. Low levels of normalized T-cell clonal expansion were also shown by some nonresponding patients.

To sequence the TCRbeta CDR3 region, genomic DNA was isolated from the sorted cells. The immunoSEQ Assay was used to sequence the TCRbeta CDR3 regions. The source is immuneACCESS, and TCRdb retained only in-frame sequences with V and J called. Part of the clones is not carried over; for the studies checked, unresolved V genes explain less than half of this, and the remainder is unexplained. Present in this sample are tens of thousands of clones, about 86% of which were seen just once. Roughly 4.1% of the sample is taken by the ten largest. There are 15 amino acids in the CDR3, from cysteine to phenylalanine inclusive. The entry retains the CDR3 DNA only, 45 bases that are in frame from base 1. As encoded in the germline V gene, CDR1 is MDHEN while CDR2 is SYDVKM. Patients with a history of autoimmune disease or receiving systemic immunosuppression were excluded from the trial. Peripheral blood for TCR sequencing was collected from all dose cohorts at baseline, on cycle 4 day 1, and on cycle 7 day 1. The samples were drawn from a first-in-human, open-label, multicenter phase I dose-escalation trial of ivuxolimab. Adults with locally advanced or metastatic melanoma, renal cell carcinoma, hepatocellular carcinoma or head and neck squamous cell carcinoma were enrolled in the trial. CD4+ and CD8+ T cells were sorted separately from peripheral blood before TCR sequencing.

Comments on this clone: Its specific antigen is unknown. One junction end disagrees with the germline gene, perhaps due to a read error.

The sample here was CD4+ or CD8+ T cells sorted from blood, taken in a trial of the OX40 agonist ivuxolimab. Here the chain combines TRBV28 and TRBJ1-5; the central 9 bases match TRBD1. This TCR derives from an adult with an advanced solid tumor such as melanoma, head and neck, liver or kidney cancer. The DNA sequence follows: TGTGCCAGCACCGCGTATTGGACAGGGGATCAGGCCCAGCATTTT. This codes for CASTAYWTGDQAQHF.